Listed below are T cell receptor beta chains from one sample, sequenced in a study of yellow fever vaccine responses in identical twins. One entry per CDR3 protein results from TCRdb running MiXCR on the RT-PCR reads. The sample carries some 35,000 distinct CDR3 sequences, 45% to 65% recorded once. The source material was T cells from blood (PBMCs), unsorted or a sorted subset (not recorded which), sampled before or after yellow fever vaccination (not recorded which). The receptors derive from a woman aged 18-29 years who received the yellow fever vaccine. The conserved cysteine and the conserved F or W are not part of the CDR3 here. Fields, in order: V gene, J gene, CDR3 protein.

V: TRBV4-1; J: TRBJ2-1; CDR3: ASSQGASGRGRNEQF
V: TRBV18; J: TRBJ1-2; CDR3: ASSPGAKTGGLYGYT
V: TRBV7-9; J: TRBJ1-4; CDR3: ASSPSGGFEKLF
V: TRBV12-3/TRBV12-4; J: TRBJ2-5; CDR3: ASRRGVLQETQY
V: TRBV2; J: TRBJ2-1; CDR3: ASSTFYEQF
V: TRBV27; J: TRBJ1-4; CDR3: ASSLRQGHANEKLF
V: TRBV19; J: TRBJ1-5; CDR3: ASSIPGGGINQPQH
V: TRBV29-1; J: TRBJ2-6; CDR3: SVESGANVLT
V: TRBV6-4; J: TRBJ2-3; CDR3: ASSDSDGGVDTQY
V: TRBV5-6; J: TRBJ2-1; CDR3: ASSFIVVRGGDEQF
V: TRBV2; J: TRBJ2-4; CDR3: ASSEANEWDSRAKNIQY
V: TRBV2; J: TRBJ2-7; CDR3: ARRPPGTTSYEQY
V: TRBV11-2; J: TRBJ2-5; CDR3: ASSLDIRDRGQETQY
V: TRBV7-8; J: TRBJ2-5; CDR3: ASSRSGLRETQY
V: TRBV11-1; J: TRBJ2-3; CDR3: ASSPRGGLTDTQY
V: TRBV29-1; J: TRBJ1-1; CDR3: SAVLQGHTEAF
V: TRBV11-2; J: TRBJ2-5; CDR3: ASSLSGGETQY
V: TRBV4-1; J: TRBJ1-1; CDR3: ASSQDQRAWNTEAF
V: TRBV28; J: TRBJ1-6; CDR3: ASSFQGANSPLH
V: TRBV5-1; J: TRBJ2-5; CDR3: ASSLDWVETQY
V: TRBV6-1; J: TRBJ2-4; CDR3: ASSERSNIQY
V: TRBV20-1; J: TRBJ1-1; CDR3: SATVNTEAF
V: TRBV6-1; J: TRBJ2-5; CDR3: ASSEVIRRETQY
V: TRBV10-1; J: TRBJ2-7; CDR3: ASSGPAALGEQY
V: TRBV29-1; J: TRBJ2-3; CDR3: SVESLVLGADTQY
V: TRBV4-2; J: TRBJ2-2; CDR3: ASSQGTSGGANTGELF
V: TRBV10-1; J: TRBJ2-1; CDR3: ASSDSGQSYNEQF
V: TRBV7-9; J: TRBJ2-2; CDR3: ASSQGGYVGELF
V: TRBV6-4; J: TRBJ2-3; CDR3: ASSDGAGGTDTQY
V: TRBV29-1; J: TRBJ2-5; CDR3: SVDGGTKTQY
V: TRBV4-3; J: TRBJ2-3; CDR3: ASRPLAGVPDTQY
V: TRBV18; J: TRBJ2-5; CDR3: ASSPGKGRETQY
V: TRBV7-6; J: TRBJ2-3; CDR3: ASSLTTGGSTDTQY
V: TRBV29-1; J: TRBJ2-2; CDR3: SVGSGTSAAGELF
V: TRBV7-6; J: TRBJ2-1; CDR3: ASSSSSGSSLGEQF
V: TRBV30; J: TRBJ2-1; CDR3: AWVHYSSYNEQF
V: TRBV3-1; J: TRBJ2-3; CDR3: ASSQAGGTDTQY
V: TRBV4-1; J: TRBJ1-5; CDR3: ASRPTGGANQPQH
V: TRBV11-1; J: TRBJ2-7; CDR3: ASGRQSSYEQY
V: TRBV29-1; J: TRBJ1-2; CDR3: SVADSHYGYT
V: TRBV9; J: TRBJ2-1; CDR3: ASSVVGQGFPRDNEQF
V: TRBV18; J: TRBJ2-7; CDR3: ASSPGVQAYEQY
V: TRBV29-1; J: TRBJ2-7; CDR3: SVGVGLQDHEQY
V: TRBV20-1; J: TRBJ1-6; CDR3: SARDGANSPLH
V: TRBV6-5; J: TRBJ2-2; CDR3: ASSYSRTYPNTGELF
V: TRBV12-3/TRBV12-4; J: TRBJ1-4; CDR3: ASSLTLLEEKLF
V: TRBV12-3/TRBV12-4; J: TRBJ2-1; CDR3: ASSPHPSGSSYNEQF
V: TRBV11-2; J: TRBJ2-7; CDR3: ASSSHPFFSGRDYEQY
V: TRBV29-1; J: TRBJ2-1; CDR3: SFTRVQTNNEQF
V: TRBV2; J: TRBJ2-3; CDR3: ASWSAGDPDTQY
V: TRBV11-2; J: TRBJ2-2; CDR3: ASSLFGTRGTGELF
V: TRBV20-1; J: TRBJ2-1; CDR3: SVRGTGDYNEQF
V: TRBV20-1; J: TRBJ2-3; CDR3: SARPDTQY